This T cell receptor (beta chain) was identified during a study of cytomegalovirus exposure and HLA in healthy donors. The CDR3 has 15 amino acids. V dropped 5 bases and J dropped 3 bases, with 17 bases sitting between them. Germline V lookup: CDR1 MNHNY, CDR2 SVGAGI (reference sequence). The PCR employed 60 Vbeta primers together with 13 Jbeta primers. Method: immunoSEQ multiplex PCR; TCRdb's copy keeps in-frame clones and lacks some. The data contain 150,000 to 200,000 clones, around 85% of them singletons. This clone turned up a few times. This sequence originates from a man aged 45-65 years in good health and CMV-seropositive. The rearrangement uses TRBV6-6 and TRBJ2-7; TRBD1 is a possible D gene (6 bases). Sequencing input: PBMCs. CDR3 nucleotide sequence: TGTGCCAGCAGTCCCAGGGGATTTGGCGTCTACGAGCAGTACTTC. It specifies CASSPRGFGVYEQYF.